Listed below are T cell receptor beta chains from one sample, sequenced in a study of cytomegalovirus exposure and HLA in healthy donors. Sequencing was performed with immunoSEQ multiplex PCR; in TCRdb, only in-frame clones are kept and a portion is missing. The sample lists some 140,000 clones; 60% to 85% were seen once. Sequenced sample: PBMCs. The receptors were gathered from a woman aged 18-35 years in good health and CMV-seronegative. The CDR3 runs from the conserved cysteine through the conserved F or W. The listing skips clone size in some rows; elsewhere it reads once, few, many or a size class.

size: few
J: TRBJ2-2
V: TRBV30
CDR3: CAWRRAGGVVGELFF

size: .
J: TRBJ2-3
V: TRBV30
CDR3: CAWSLAVQGYDTQYF

size: .
J: TRBJ1-3
V: TRBV29-1
CDR3: CSGRQGGNTIYF

size: once
J: TRBJ2-7
V: TRBV6-5
CDR3: CASSFRLDHEQYF

size: .
J: TRBJ2-1
V: TRBV30
CDR3: CAWSVGTDRGPYNEQFF

size: .
J: TRBJ1-4
V: TRBV5-1
CDR3: CASRPTGGDNEKLFF

size: once
J: TRBJ2-4
V: TRBV4-1
CDR3: CASSQVPGGIKNIQYF

size: .
J: TRBJ2-1
V: TRBV7-9
CDR3: CASSLDSFRYNEQFF

size: .
J: TRBJ2-7
V: TRBV4-1
CDR3: CASSHAMAASGRGEQYF

size: .
J: TRBJ1-1
V: TRBV10-1
CDR3: CASSRTVEYEAFF

size: .
J: TRBJ1-3
V: TRBV30
CDR3: CAWREPYREGRGNTIYF

size: few
J: TRBJ2-7
V: TRBV18
CDR3: CASSPGTSSYEQYF

size: .
J: TRBJ2-7
V: TRBV5-6
CDR3: CASSSGATYEQYF

size: .
J: TRBJ2-2
V: TRBV7-2
CDR3: CASSLVTGGELFF

size: .
J: TRBJ2-4
V: TRBV5-1
CDR3: CASSLDVAKNIQYF

size: .
J: TRBJ2-5
V: TRBV9
CDR3: CASSPWAGETQYF

size: .
J: TRBJ2-7
V: TRBV27
CDR3: CASSFSEGAYEQYF

size: .
J: TRBJ2-7
V: TRBV6-5
CDR3: CASTMRRTGYEQYF

size: .
J: TRBJ2-1
V: TRBV4-2
CDR3: CASSQEEDSNEQFF

size: .
J: TRBJ2-3
V: TRBV18
CDR3: CASSRSGLSPSTDTQYF

size: .
J: TRBJ2-1
V: TRBV15
CDR3: CATSRDLGSGEAPNEQFF

size: .
J: TRBJ1-2
V: TRBV4-2
CDR3: CASSQKGSGYTF

size: .
J: TRBJ2-5
V: TRBV7-7
CDR3: CASSLGTTVKGETQYF

size: .
J: TRBJ1-5
V: TRBV19
CDR3: CASSRTRGGNQPQHF

size: .
J: TRBJ2-7
V: TRBV19
CDR3: CASSMSGVGEQYF

size: .
J: TRBJ2-1
V: TRBV9
CDR3: CASSVSGRNDEQFF

size: .
J: TRBJ2-5
V: TRBV5-1
CDR3: CASSLGGTQQETQYF

size: .
J: TRBJ2-1
V: TRBV2
CDR3: CASRALAGENNEQFF

size: .
J: TRBJ2-3
V: TRBV29-1
CDR3: CSVEEGGTSQYF

size: .
J: TRBJ2-3
V: TRBV5-1
CDR3: CASSVLGGGTDTQYF

size: .
J: TRBJ2-5
V: TRBV19
CDR3: CASRATGPETQYF

size: .
J: TRBJ1-2
V: TRBV4-2
CDR3: CASSQETGSYGYTF

size: .
J: TRBJ1-2
V: TRBV30
CDR3: CAWSVVGSDGYTF

size: .
J: TRBJ2-4
V: TRBV19
CDR3: CASSTGLAGFNIQYF

size: .
J: TRBJ1-2
V: TRBV6-5
CDR3: CASGLQGAQHDYTF

size: .
J: TRBJ2-1
V: TRBV6-1
CDR3: CASTSRTRSNNEQFF

size: few
J: TRBJ1-3
V: TRBV30
CDR3: CAWSVQGGGNTIYF

size: .
J: TRBJ1-2
V: TRBV27
CDR3: CASSLRDTYGYTF

size: .
J: TRBJ2-1
V: TRBV7-2
CDR3: CAISFGPPGLGSYNEQFF

size: once
J: TRBJ2-3
V: TRBV7-6
CDR3: CASSSDISSTDTQYF

size: .
J: TRBJ2-7
V: TRBV6-6
CDR3: CASSYSVGRGDEQYF

size: .
J: .
V: TRBV30
CDR3: CAWRILAGGTDTQHF

size: .
J: TRBJ1-2
V: TRBV6-5
CDR3: CASRHRGGYTF

size: .
J: TRBJ1-5
V: TRBV12-2
CDR3: CASRSLRYSNQPQHF